One T cell receptor (beta chain) is described in this entry. What it recognizes is unknown. The treatment is: roughly 18 received Ad26.COV2.S at low or high dose, single or two shots; 5 received placebo; per-sample allocation not given. At day 63 after the first vaccine or placebo injection, samples were drawn. The sample came from a Boston adult aged 18-55 years. Generated by immunoSEQ multiplex PCR, the TCRdb table keeps only in-frame clones and is missing some. Seen here are 350,000 to 450,000 clones, 92% observed once, and the top ten hold around 1.7%. This entry belongs to a study of Ad26.COV2.S vaccination and SARS-CoV-2 variants. Overall study: Ad26.COV2.S, an intramuscular injection, was given once or twice 56 days apart.

Germline-derived CDR1 and CDR2 are SGHTA and FQGNSA. CDR3 size: 14 residues. V lost 4 bases, J lost 2 bases, and 8 bases lay in between. Study-wide results and limits: Following vaccination, spike-specific CD8+ and CD4+ T cell responses reportedly exhibited substantial breadth. Recipients of either vaccine or placebo displayed similar breadth of non-spike TCRs.

V and J are TRBV7-2 and TRBJ1-4; unclear D gene. Source: peripheral blood, taken in a trial of Ad26.COV2.S vaccine versus placebo. The receptor was derived from a person between 18 and 65 years old who received the Ad26.COV2.S COVID-19 vaccine or a placebo. CDR3 sequence (DNA): TGTGCCAGCAGCTCCAGGAGTACTAATGAAAAACTGTTTTTT. Protein sequence: CASSSRSTNEKLFF.